Listed below are T cell receptor beta chains from one sample, sequenced in a study of cytomegalovirus exposure and HLA in healthy donors. The repertoire was sequenced with immunoSEQ multiplex PCR; TCRdb's copy has only in-frame clones and lacks some. The sample shows 130,000 or so clones, roughly 82% of them seen only once. Material: PBMCs. The origin of the receptors is a young man in good health and CMV-seropositive. Each CDR3 is given with its conserved first and last residue. Fields, in order: D gene, J gene, V gene, clone size, CDR3 protein, CDR3 DNA. A D gene is named only where the DNA matches it firmly. Size is stated for part of the rows, as once, few or many counts, or as a class when the clone is expanded.

D: .; J: TRBJ1-2; V: TRBV6-5; size: .; CDR3: CASSRAGRRGGYTF; DNA: TGTGCCAGCAGTAGGGCAGGGCGGAGGGGTGGCTACACCTTC
D: .; J: TRBJ1-2; V: TRBV6-6; size: once; CDR3: CASSRTVNYGYTF; DNA: TGTGCCAGCAGTCGGACAGTGAACTATGGCTACACCTTC
D: TRBD2; J: TRBJ2-7; V: TRBV5-4; size: .; CDR3: CASSWGIAGSYEQYF; DNA: TGTGCCAGCAGCTGGGGTATAGCGGGCTCCTACGAGCAGTACTTC
D: .; J: TRBJ1-2; V: TRBV6-6; size: .; CDR3: CASSRDRGYTF; DNA: TGTGCCAGCAGTCGAGATAGAGGCTACACCTTC
D: .; J: TRBJ2-5; V: TRBV6-5; size: .; CDR3: CASSPTRGTQYF; DNA: TGTGCCAGCAGTCCCACCCGGGGGACCCAGTACTTC
D: .; J: TRBJ2-3; V: TRBV5-1; size: .; CDR3: CASSIQGNTDTQYF; DNA: TGCGCCAGCAGCATTCAGGGTAACACAGATACGCAGTATTTT
D: .; J: TRBJ1-1; V: TRBV28; size: .; CDR3: CASRTNTEAFF; DNA: TGTGCCAGCAGGACAAACACTGAAGCTTTCTTT
D: .; J: TRBJ1-4; V: TRBV27; size: .; CDR3: CASRFLVEEKLFF; DNA: TGTGCCAGTCGATTCCTAGTCGAGGAAAAACTGTTTTTT
D: TRBD2; J: TRBJ2-7; V: TRBV10-1; size: .; CDR3: CASSESSGGGNEQYF; DNA: TGCGCCAGCAGTGAGTCTAGCGGGGGGGGAAACGAGCAGTACTTC
D: .; J: TRBJ2-7; V: TRBV19; size: .; CDR3: CASSRVASYEQYF; DNA: TGTGCCAGTAGTAGAGTAGCCTCCTACGAGCAGTACTTC
D: TRBD1; J: TRBJ2-2; V: TRBV7-9; size: .; CDR3: CASSRPGTGNTGELFF; DNA: TGTGCCAGCAGCCGTCCCGGGACAGGGAACACCGGGGAGCTGTTTTTT
D: TRBD1; J: TRBJ1-2; V: TRBV5-1; size: .; CDR3: CASSSGTGGLGYTF; DNA: TGCGCCAGCAGCTCCGGGACAGGGGGCCTAGGCTACACCTTC